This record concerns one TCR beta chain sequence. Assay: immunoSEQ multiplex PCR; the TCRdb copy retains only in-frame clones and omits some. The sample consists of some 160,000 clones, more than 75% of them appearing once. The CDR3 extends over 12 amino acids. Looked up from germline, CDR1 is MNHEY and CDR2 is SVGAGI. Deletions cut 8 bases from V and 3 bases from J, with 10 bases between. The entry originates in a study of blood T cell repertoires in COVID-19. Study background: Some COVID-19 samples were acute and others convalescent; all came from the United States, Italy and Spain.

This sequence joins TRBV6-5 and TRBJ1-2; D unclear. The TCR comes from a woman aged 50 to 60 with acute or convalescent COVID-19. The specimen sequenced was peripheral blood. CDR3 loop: CASSLADYGYTF. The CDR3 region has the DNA TGTGCCAGCTCTTTGGCGGACTATGGCTACACCTTC.